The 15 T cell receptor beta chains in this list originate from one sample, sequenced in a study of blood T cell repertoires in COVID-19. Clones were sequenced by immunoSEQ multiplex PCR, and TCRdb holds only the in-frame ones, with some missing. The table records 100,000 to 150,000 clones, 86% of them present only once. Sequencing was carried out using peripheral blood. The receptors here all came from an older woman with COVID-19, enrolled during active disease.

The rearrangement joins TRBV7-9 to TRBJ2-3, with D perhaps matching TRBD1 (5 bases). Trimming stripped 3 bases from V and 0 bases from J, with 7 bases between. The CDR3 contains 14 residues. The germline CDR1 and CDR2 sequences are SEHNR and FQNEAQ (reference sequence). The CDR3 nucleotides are TGTGCCAGCAGCTTGACAGCTAGCACAGATACGCAGTATTTT. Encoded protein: CASSLTASTDTQYF. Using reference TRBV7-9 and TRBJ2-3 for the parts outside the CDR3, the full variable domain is DTGVSQNPRHKITKRGQNVTFRCDPISEHNRLYWYRQTLGQGPEFLTYFQNEAQLEKSRLLSDRFSAERPKGSFSTLEIQRTEQGDSAMYLCASSLTASTDTQYFGPGTRLTVL.

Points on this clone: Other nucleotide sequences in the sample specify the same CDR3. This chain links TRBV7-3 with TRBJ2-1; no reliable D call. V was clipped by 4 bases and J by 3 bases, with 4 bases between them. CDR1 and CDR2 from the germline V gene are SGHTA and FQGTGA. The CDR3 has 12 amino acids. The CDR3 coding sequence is TGTGCCAGCAGCTACAACTACAATGAGCAGTTCTTC. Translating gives CASSYNYNEQFF.

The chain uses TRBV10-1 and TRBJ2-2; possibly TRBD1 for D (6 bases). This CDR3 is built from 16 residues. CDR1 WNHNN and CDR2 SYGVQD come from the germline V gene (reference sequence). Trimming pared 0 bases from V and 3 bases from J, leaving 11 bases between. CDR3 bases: TGCGCCAGCAGTGAGTCTTGGGGGCGCGACACCGGGGAGCTGTTTTTT. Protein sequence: CASSESWGRDTGELFF.

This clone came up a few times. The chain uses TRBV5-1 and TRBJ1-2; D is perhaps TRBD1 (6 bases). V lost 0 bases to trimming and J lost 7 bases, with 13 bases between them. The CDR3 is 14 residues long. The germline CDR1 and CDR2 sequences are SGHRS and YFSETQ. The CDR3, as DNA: TGCGCCAGCAGCTTGGATTTGGGGGCGGCTGGCTACACCTTC. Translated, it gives CASSLDLGAAGYTF.

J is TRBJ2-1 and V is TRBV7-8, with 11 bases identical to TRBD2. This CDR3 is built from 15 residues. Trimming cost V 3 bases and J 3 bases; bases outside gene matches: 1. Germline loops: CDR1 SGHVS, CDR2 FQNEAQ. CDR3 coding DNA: TGTGCCAGCAGCTTTGGGACTAGCGGCTACAATGAGCAGTTCTTC. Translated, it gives CASSFGTSGYNEQFF.

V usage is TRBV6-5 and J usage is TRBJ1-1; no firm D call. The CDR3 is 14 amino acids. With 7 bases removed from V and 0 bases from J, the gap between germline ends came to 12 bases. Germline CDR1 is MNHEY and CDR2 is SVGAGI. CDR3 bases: TGTGCCAGCAAATTCTCGGGTGTGAACACTGAAGCTTTCTTT. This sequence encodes CASKFSGVNTEAFF.

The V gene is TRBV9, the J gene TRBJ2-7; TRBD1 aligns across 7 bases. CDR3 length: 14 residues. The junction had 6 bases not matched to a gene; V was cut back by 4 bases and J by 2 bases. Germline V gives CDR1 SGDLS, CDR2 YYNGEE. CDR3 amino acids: CASSPGQETYEQYF. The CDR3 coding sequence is TGTGCCAGCAGCCCTGGACAGGAGACCTACGAGCAGTACTTC. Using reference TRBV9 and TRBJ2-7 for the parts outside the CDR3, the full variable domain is DSGVTQTPKHLITATGQRVTLRCSPRSGDLSVYWYQQSLDQGLQFLIQYYNGEERAKGNILERFSAQQFPDLHSELNLSSLELGDSALYFCASSPGQETYEQYFGPGTRLTVT.

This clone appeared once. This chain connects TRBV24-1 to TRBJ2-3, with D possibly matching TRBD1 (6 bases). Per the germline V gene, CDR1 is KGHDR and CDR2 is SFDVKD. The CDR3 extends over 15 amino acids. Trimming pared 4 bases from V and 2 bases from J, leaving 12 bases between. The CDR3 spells CATSEPRTDTDTQYF. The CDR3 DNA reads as TGTGCCACCAGTGAGCCCCGGACAGACACAGATACGCAGTATTTT.

In nucleotides, the CDR3 is TGTGCCAGCAGTCGATCACTAGTGGGCGACGAGACCCAGTACTTC. Translated, it gives CASSRSLVGDETQYF. The chain carries TRBV27 and TRBJ2-5, with a weak D call TRBD2 (5 bases). V shed 5 bases and J shed 5 bases, with 18 bases lying between them. CDR3 length: 15 residues. Germline V gives CDR1 MNHEY, CDR2 SMNVEV (reference sequence).

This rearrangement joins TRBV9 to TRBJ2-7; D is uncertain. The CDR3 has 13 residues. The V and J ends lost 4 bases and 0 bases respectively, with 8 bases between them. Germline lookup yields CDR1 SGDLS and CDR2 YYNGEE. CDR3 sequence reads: CASSSRSSYEQYF. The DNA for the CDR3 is TGTGCCAGCAGCTCGAGGAGCTCCTACGAGCAGTACTTC. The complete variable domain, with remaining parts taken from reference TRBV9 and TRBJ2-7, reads DSGVTQTPKHLITATGQRVTLRCSPRSGDLSVYWYQQSLDQGLQFLIQYYNGEERAKGNILERFSAQQFPDLHSELNLSSLELGDSALYFCASSSRSSYEQYFGPGTRLTVT.

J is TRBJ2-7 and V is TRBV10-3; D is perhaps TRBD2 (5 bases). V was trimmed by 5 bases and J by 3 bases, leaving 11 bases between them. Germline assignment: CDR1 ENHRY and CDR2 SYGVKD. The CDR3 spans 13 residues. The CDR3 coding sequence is TGTGCCATCAGTCCACGAGACTACTACGAGCAGTACTTC. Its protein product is CAISPRDYYEQYF.

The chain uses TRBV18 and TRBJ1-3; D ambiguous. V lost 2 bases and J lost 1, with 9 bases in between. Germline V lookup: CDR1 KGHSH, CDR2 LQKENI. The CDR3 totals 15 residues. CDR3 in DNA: TGTGCCAGCTCACCAGGGAGCGCATCTGGAAACACCATATATTTT. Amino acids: CASSPGSASGNTIYF.

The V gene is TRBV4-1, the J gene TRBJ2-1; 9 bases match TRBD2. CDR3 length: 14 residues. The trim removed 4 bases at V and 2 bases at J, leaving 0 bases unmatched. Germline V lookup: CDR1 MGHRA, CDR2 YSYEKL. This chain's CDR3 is CASSPSGAYNEQFF. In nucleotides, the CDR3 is TGCGCCAGCAGCCCTAGCGGGGCCTACAATGAGCAGTTCTTC.

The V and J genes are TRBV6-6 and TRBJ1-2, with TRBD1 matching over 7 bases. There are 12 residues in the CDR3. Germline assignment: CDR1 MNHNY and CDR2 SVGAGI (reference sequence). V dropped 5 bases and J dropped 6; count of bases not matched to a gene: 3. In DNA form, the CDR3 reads TGTGCCAGCAGTCCCGACAGGGATGGCTACACCTTC. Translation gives CASSPDRDGYTF.

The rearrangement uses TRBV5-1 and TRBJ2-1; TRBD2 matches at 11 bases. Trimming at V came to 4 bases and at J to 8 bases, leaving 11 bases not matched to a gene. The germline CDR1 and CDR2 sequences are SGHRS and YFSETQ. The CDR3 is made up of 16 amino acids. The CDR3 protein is CASSPLGLAGWDEQFF. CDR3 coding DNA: TGCGCCAGCAGCCCGTTAGGACTAGCGGGTTGGGATGAGCAGTTCTTC.